This record looks at one T cell receptor (beta chain) sequence and its context. In germline, CDR1 is MDHEN, CDR2 SYDVKM. The V and J ends lost 2 bases and 8 bases respectively, with 18 bases between them. The CDR3 extends over 15 amino acids. This sample was included in a study of control samples from healthy donors and cancer patients. Here immunoSEQ multiplex PCR was the method, and the copy in TCRdb shows in-frame clones only, minus some. The data contain fewer than 95,000 clones, roughly nine tenths of them seen just once; the ten biggest clones take up over 0.95%. The V and J genes are TRBV28 and TRBJ1-2; D uncertain. This clonotype was obtained from a woman aged 45-65 years in good health. Sample: blood. DNA of the CDR3: TGTGCCAGCAGTTTAACGGGCACCGGGCGTGAGGGCTACACCTTC. This encodes CASSLTGTGREGYTF.